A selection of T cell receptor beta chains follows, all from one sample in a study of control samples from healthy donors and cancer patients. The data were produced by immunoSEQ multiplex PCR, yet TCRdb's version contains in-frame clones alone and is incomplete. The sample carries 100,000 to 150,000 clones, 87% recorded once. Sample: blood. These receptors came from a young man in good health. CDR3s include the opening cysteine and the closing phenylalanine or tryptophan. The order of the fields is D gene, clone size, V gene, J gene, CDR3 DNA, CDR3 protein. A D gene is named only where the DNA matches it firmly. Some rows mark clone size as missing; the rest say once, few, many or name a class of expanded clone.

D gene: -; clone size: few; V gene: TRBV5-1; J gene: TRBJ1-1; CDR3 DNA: TGCGCCAGCAGCTTGAAAGGGCCGAACACTGAAGCTTTCTTT; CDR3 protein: CASSLKGPNTEAFF
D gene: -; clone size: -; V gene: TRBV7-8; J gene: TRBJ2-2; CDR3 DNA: TGTGCCAGCAGCTTAGTAGGCGGCCGGGAGCTGTTTTTT; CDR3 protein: CASSLVGGRELFF
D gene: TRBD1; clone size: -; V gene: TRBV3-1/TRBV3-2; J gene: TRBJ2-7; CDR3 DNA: TGTGCCAGCAGCCAAGGGAACAGGGGGGCCTACGAGCAGTACTTC; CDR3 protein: CASSQGNRGAYEQYF
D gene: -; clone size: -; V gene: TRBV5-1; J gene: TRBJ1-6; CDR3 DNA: TGCGCCAGCAGCTTGGATACAGGGCTGGGATCACCCCTCCACTTT; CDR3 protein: CASSLDTGLGSPLHF
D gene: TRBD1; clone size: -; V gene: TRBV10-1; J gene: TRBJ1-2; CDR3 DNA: TGCGCCAGCAGTCCGGGACAGGCCTATGGCTACACCTTC; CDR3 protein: CASSPGQAYGYTF
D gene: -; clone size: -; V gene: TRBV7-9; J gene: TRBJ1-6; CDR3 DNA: TGTGCCAGCAGCGGGTACAGGGAATCACCCCTCCACTTT; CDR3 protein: CASSGYRESPLHF
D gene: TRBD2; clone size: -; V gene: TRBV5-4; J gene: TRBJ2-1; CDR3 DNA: TGTGCCAGCAGCTTGGGAACGCGGGGGGGTTATGAGCAGTTCTTC; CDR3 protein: CASSLGTRGGYEQFF
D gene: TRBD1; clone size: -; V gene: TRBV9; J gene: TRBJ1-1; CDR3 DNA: TGTGCCAGCAGCGCTCAGGGGGGGGTGGTCACTGAAGCTTTCTTT; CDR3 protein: CASSAQGGVVTEAFF
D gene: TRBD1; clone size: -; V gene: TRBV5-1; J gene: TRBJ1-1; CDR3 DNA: TGCGCCAGCAGGCACAACAGGGGCACTGAAGCTTTCTTT; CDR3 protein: CASRHNRGTEAFF
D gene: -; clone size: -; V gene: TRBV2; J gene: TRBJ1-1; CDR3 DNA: TGTGCCAGCAGAAGTCGATCCTGGGGGGGTGAAGCTTTCTTT; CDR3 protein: CASRSRSWGGEAFF
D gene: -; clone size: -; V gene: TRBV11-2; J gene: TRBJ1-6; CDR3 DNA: TGTGCCAGCAGCCGATTTGGGGATCCGAAGAGATCACCCCTCCACTTT; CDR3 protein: CASSRFGDPKRSPLHF
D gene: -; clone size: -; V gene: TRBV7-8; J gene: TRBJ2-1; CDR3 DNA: TGTGCCAGCAGCCCCCGGAATGAGCAGTTCTTC; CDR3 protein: CASSPRNEQFF
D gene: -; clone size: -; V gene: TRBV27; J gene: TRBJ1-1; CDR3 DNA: TGTGCCAGCAGTTTAAGGGGGGGAGGGCCTTTCTTT; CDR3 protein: CASSLRGGGPFF
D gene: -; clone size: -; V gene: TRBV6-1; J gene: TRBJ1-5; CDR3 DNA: TGTGCCAGCAGTGACGAGGGCGTAAGACAGCCCCAGCATTTT; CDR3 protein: CASSDEGVRQPQHF
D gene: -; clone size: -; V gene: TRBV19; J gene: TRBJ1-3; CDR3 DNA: TGTGCCAGTAGTGTGACTGGAAACACCATATATTTT; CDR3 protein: CASSVTGNTIYF
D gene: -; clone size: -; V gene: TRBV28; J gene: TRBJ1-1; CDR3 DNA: TGTGCCAGCAGTTTAAGTTGGAACACTGAAGCTTTCTTT; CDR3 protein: CASSLSWNTEAFF
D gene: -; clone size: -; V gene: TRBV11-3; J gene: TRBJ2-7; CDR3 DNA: TGTGCCAGCAGCTTAGAGATTTACGAGCAGTACTTC; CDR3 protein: CASSLEIYEQYF
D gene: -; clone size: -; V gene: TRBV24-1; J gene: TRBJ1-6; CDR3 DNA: TGTGCCACCAGTGCGGGGGCCGCCAATTCACCCCTCCACTTT; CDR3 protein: CATSAGAANSPLHF
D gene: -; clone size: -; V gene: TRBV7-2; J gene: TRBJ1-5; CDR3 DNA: TGTGCCAGCAGCTTTAGCCTTAATCAGCCCCAGCATTTT; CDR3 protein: CASSFSLNQPQHF
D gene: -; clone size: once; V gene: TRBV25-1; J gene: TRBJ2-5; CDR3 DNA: TGTGCCAGCAGTGATGAACGAGAGGGAGGAGAGACCCAGTACTTC; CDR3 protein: CASSDEREGGETQYF
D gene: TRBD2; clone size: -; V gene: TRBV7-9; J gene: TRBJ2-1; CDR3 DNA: TGTGCCAGCAGCTTCCTGGGACTAGCGGGGGGATATGAGCAGTTCTTC; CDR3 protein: CASSFLGLAGGYEQFF
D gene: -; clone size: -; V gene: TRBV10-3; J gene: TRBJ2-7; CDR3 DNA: TGTGCCATCAGTGTACAGGGAACCTACGAGCAGTACTTC; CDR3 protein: CAISVQGTYEQYF
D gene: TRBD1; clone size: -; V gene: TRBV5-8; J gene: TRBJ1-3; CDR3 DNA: TGTGCCAGCAGCTTGGGCAGGGGGCTTGGAAACACCATATATTTT; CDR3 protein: CASSLGRGLGNTIYF
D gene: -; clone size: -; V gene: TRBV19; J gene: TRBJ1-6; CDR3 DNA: TGTGCCAGTAGTTCCGGGGACCGGACCTATAATTCACCCCTCCACTTT; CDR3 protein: CASSSGDRTYNSPLHF
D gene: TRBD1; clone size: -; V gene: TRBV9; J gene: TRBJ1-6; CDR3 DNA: TGTGCCAGCAGCCTATCGGACAGGGGTAATTCACCCCTCCACTTT; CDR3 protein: CASSLSDRGNSPLHF
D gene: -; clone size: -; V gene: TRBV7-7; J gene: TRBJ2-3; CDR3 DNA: TGTGCCAGCAGCCCAAACCAGGCAGGGGCGCAGTATTTT; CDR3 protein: CASSPNQAGAQYF
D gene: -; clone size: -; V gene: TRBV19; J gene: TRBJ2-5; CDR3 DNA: TGTGCCAGTAGTATAGACAGAGAGACCCAGTACTTC; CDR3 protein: CASSIDRETQYF
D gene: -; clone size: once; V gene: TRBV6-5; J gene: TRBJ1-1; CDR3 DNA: TGTGCCAGCAGTCAGGGTTACACTGAAGCTTTCTTT; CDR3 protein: CASSQGYTEAFF